The 9 T cell receptor beta chains below were found in one sample sequenced in a study of human T cells and chemical hapten exposure. TCRdb re-analysed the RACE reads in MiXCR, keeping a single row per CDR3 protein. Of about 50,000 distinct CDR3 sequences in the sample, roughly a tenth were seen once. As for time point: pre-sensitization, week 0. Treatment indicated: therapeutic diphenylcyclopropenone sensitization with weekly scalp DPC. Researchers extracted total RNA from unfractionated whole blood. Specimen: whole blood, collected in connection with sensitization to the hapten diphenylcyclopropenone (DPC). Receptor source: a woman aged 25 to 39 with alopecia areata. Some clones in this sample may be carry-over from other donors' samples.

The table lists this clonotype with many counts. The rearrangement uses TRBV5-4 and TRBJ2-3; D ambiguous. Germline V gene lookup returns CDR1 SGHNT and CDR2 YYREEE (reference sequence). The CDR3 runs 13 residues. The V end lost 1 base, the J end lost 4 bases, and 7 bases lay between the germline ends. The CDR3 loop is CASSLSPSDTQYF. The CDR3 region has the DNA TGTGCCAGCAGCTTGTCTCCTTCAGATACGCAGTATTTT.

This clonotype was seen ten or more times. The chain carries TRBV20-1 and TRBJ2-3; 8 bases match TRBD1. The V gene end was trimmed by 1 base and the J gene end by 4 bases; junction bases not matched to a gene: 7. Germline V gene sequence: CDR1 DFQATT, CDR2 SNEGSKA (reference sequence). CDR3 size: 15 residues. CDR3 nucleotides: TGCAGTGCTAGAGTCGTGACAGGGGTTTCAGATACGCAGTATTTT. This encodes CSARVVTGVSDTQYF.

The rearrangement links TRBV6-2 or TRBV6-3 to TRBJ1-1; TRBD1 might be the D (5 bases). Germline V gives CDR1 MNHEY, CDR2 SVGEGT. The CDR3 totals 13 residues. Trimming left V 6 bases short and J 2 bases short, with 10 bases between. For the CDR3, the DNA is TGTGCCAGCAGGCAGACAGAAAACACTGAAGCTTTCTTT. It codes for CASRQTENTEAFF.

This chain joins TRBV2 and TRBJ2-7; D unclear. This CDR3 contains 15 residues. Germline loops: CDR1 SNHLY, CDR2 FYNNEI. With 8 bases removed from V and 2 bases from J, the gap between germline ends came to 19 bases. The CDR3 is CASSRTAVSTYEQYF. Written as DNA, the CDR3 is TGTGCCAGCTCCCGAACCGCAGTTTCCACCTACGAGCAGTACTTC.

The rearrangement uses TRBV2 and TRBJ2-5, with 10 bases matching TRBD2. The CDR3 is 15 amino acids. J lost 2 bases, V lost 6 bases, and 6 bases had no gene match. Germline V gene sequence: CDR1 SNHLY, CDR2 FYNNEI. The CDR3 reads CASSGTSVVQETQYF. As DNA, the CDR3 is TGTGCCAGCAGCGGGACTAGCGTTGTACAAGAGACCCAGTACTTC.

The chain has TRBV28 and TRBJ2-7; D assignment may be TRBD1 or TRBD2 (5 bases each). Trimming pared 3 bases from V and 8 bases from J, leaving 14 bases between. The germline CDR1 and CDR2 sequences are MDHEN and SYDVKM. The CDR3 length is 13 residues. CDR3 residues: CASSFGTLQKQYF. CDR3 nucleotide sequence: TGTGCCAGCAGTTTTGGGACCCTTCAGAAGCAGTACTTC.

The chain links TRBV9 to TRBJ2-1, with 7 bases aligning to TRBD2. J lost 10 bases, V lost 3 bases, and 4 bases had no gene match. The CDR3 consists of 12 residues. Germline CDR1 and CDR2: SGDLS and YYNGEE. CDR3 bases: TGTGCCAGCAGCGGGGAGGGCAGGGAGCAGTTCTTC. Its protein is CASSGEGREQFF.

This chain uses TRBV4-1 with TRBJ2-3; D is perhaps TRBD2 (5 bases). V was trimmed by 0 bases and J by 0 bases, leaving 16 bases between them. The CDR3 spans 18 residues. Germline CDR1 and CDR2: MGHRA and YSYEKL. The CDR3 region is CASSQDLERPLSTDTQYF. The CDR3, as DNA: TGCGCCAGCAGCCAAGATCTCGAGCGGCCACTAAGCACAGATACGCAGTATTTT.

The chain joins TRBV28 to TRBJ1-3; 8 nucleotides line up with TRBD1. This CDR3 has 16 residues. After removal of 5 bases from V and 0 bases from J, the junction contained 6 bases not matched to a gene. Germline V gene data show CDR1 as MDHEN and CDR2 as SYDVKM. This CDR3 is CASSPTGDNSGNTIYF. The CDR3 DNA sequence: TGTGCCAGCAGTCCGACAGGGGATAACTCTGGAAACACCATATATTTT.